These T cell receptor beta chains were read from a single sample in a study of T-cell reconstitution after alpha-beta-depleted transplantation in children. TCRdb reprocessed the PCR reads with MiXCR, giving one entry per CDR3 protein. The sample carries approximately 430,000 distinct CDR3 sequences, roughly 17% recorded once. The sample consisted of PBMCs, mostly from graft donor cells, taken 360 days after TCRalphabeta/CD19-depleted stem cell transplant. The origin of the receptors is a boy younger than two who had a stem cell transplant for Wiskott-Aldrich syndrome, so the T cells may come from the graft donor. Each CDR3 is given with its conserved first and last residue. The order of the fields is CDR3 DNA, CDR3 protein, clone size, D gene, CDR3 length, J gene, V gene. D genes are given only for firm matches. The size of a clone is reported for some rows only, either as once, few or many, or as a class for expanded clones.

TGTGCCAGCAGCCCCAGGATATGGAACACCGGGGAGCTGTTTTTT	CASSPRIWNTGELFF	few	NA	15	TRBJ2-2	TRBV28
TGTGCCAGCAGTCCCGACAGACAAGAGACCCAGTACTTC	CASSPDRQETQYF	many	NA	13	TRBJ2-5	TRBV12-3/TRBV12-4
TGCGCCAGCAGCTTGGCCGGTGCGAATGCGGGAGCCTACGAGCAGTACTTC	CASSLAGANAGAYEQYF	few	TRBD2	17	TRBJ2-7	TRBV5-1
TGTGCCACCGGGGGTACTAGCGGGAAACCCCCCTACGAGCAGTACTTC	CATGGTSGKPPYEQYF	NA	TRBD2	16	TRBJ2-7	TRBV10-3
TGTGCCAGCAGTTCCTGGACAGGAATCGGGCAGTACTTC	CASSSWTGIGQYF	few	TRBD1	13	TRBJ2-7	TRBV12-3/TRBV12-4
TGTGCCAGCAGTTTAAGCCGGTTAGCCAAAAACATTCAGTACTTC	CASSLSRLAKNIQYF	few	NA	15	TRBJ2-4	TRBV12-3/TRBV12-4
TGCGCCAGCAGCTCCATAATGTCGGAGGACAAAAACATTCAGTACTTC	CASSSIMSEDKNIQYF	NA	NA	16	TRBJ2-4	TRBV5-1
TGCAGCGTTGGACAGGTTATCAACGAGCAGTACTTC	CSVGQVINEQYF	NA	NA	12	TRBJ2-7	TRBV29-1
TGTGCCAGCAGTCAGGGACGTAAGGTCGAGCAGTACTTC	CASSQGRKVEQYF	NA	NA	13	TRBJ2-7	TRBV12-3/TRBV12-4
TGTGCCAGCAGTCTCCCACTAGGCTTACAAGAGACCCAGTACTTC	CASSLPLGLQETQYF	many	NA	15	TRBJ2-5	TRBV12-3/TRBV12-4
TGTGCCAGCAGTTCGCCTAACAGGGGGCACAATGAGCAGTTCTTC	CASSSPNRGHNEQFF	NA	TRBD1	15	TRBJ2-1	TRBV12-3/TRBV12-4
TGTGCCAGCAGCTTCCCTAAGAGTAGCGTCAATGAGCAGTTCTTC	CASSFPKSSVNEQFF	NA	NA	15	TRBJ2-1	TRBV5-4
TGCGCCAGCAGCTTCCAGGACCCCTACAATGAGCAGTTCTTC	CASSFQDPYNEQFF	NA	NA	14	TRBJ2-1	TRBV5-1
TGCGCCAGCAGCTTGGCGCCCCCTAGCTCCTACAATGAGCAGTTCTTC	CASSLAPPSSYNEQFF	NA	NA	16	TRBJ2-1	TRBV5-1
TGTGCCAGCAGTCGACTAGCGGGAATCACAGATACGCAGTATTTT	CASSRLAGITDTQYF	few	TRBD2	15	TRBJ2-3	TRBV6-1
TGCAGTGCTAGGGGCGGGGGGTACAATGAGCAGTTCTTC	CSARGGGYNEQFF	NA	TRBD2	13	TRBJ2-1	TRBV20-1
TGTGCCAGCAGCCCACTTTCACGGGAGGGGGCTGTACAGCCCCAGCATTTT	CASSPLSREGAVQPQHF	NA	TRBD1	17	TRBJ1-5	TRBV27
TGTGCCAGCTCGGGACTAGCGCAGAACACCGGGGAGCTGTTTTTT	CASSGLAQNTGELFF	few	TRBD2	15	TRBJ2-2	TRBV18
TGCAGCGTTACAGCGGGAGTCGAGACCCAGTACTTC	CSVTAGVETQYF	few	TRBD2	12	TRBJ2-5	TRBV29-1
TGTGCCAGCAGCGAACTAGCGGGCTACAGCGGGGAGCTATTTTTT	CASSELAGYSGELFF	few	TRBD2	15	TRBJ2-2	TRBV7-9
TGTGCCAGCAGTGAATCTGGACTAGCGTACAATGAGCAGTTCTTC	CASSESGLAYNEQFF	few	TRBD2	15	TRBJ2-1	TRBV2
TGCAGCGTGAGGGGTAGACAGTACAATGAGCAGTTCTTC	CSVRGRQYNEQFF	few	NA	13	TRBJ2-1	TRBV29-1
TGTGCCACCAGCCTAGCGGGAGGAGAGACCCAGTACTTC	CATSLAGGETQYF	few	TRBD2	13	TRBJ2-5	TRBV24-1
TGCAGCGTTGGTGGACCCTACGAGCAGTACTTC	CSVGGPYEQYF	NA	NA	11	TRBJ2-7	TRBV29-1
TGTGCCAGCAGTCCCCTAAGGGAGCTGTTTTTT	CASSPLRELFF	few	NA	11	TRBJ2-2	TRBV12-3/TRBV12-4
TGTGCCAGCAGTTACTCGTGGAGGGAAGAGACCCAGTACTTC	CASSYSWREETQYF	few	NA	14	TRBJ2-5	TRBV6-5
TGCAGTGCCCGAGGGGGACAGGGATCCTACGAGCAGTACTTC	CSARGGQGSYEQYF	NA	TRBD1	14	TRBJ2-7	TRBV20-1
TGTGCCAGCAGCTTGTTTATGTTTTCGGGCACTGAAGCTTTCTTT	CASSLFMFSGTEAFF	NA	NA	15	TRBJ1-1	TRBV13
TGCGCCAGCAGCATCACTAGCTCTCCAGATACGCAGTATTTT	CASSITSSPDTQYF	many	NA	14	TRBJ2-3	TRBV5-1
TGCGCCAACAGCCCCGATAGCAGCAGGGGAGAAGCTTTCTTT	CANSPDSSRGEAFF	few	NA	14	TRBJ1-1	TRBV5-1
TGTGCCAGCAGTCTCAACCGACGGGAGCAGTTCTTC	CASSLNRREQFF	NA	NA	12	TRBJ2-1	TRBV12-3/TRBV12-4
TGTGCTAGTGGTTTGGTTGGTAAAACTAGTGTCAGAGATACGCAGTATTTT	CASGLVGKTSVRDTQYF	few	NA	17	TRBJ2-3	TRBV12-5
TGTGCCAGCAGTCCGATTACTAGCGGTTACAATGAGCAGTTCTTC	CASSPITSGYNEQFF	NA	TRBD2	15	TRBJ2-1	TRBV28
TGTGCCAGCAGCGCACCCCTAGACAGGGAAAAAGACAATGAGCAGTTCTTC	CASSAPLDREKDNEQFF	few	TRBD1	17	TRBJ2-1	TRBV9
TGTGCCAGCAGGTCTAGCGGGAGCAATCAGCCCCAGCATTTT	CASRSSGSNQPQHF	NA	NA	14	TRBJ1-5	TRBV6-1
TGCAGTGCTGTACAGGGGTACTATGGCTACACCTTC	CSAVQGYYGYTF	NA	TRBD1	12	TRBJ1-2	TRBV20-1
TGTGCCAGCAGTCACGTGCTAGCGGGAGGGCCACAGTTCTTC	CASSHVLAGGPQFF	NA	TRBD2	14	TRBJ2-1	TRBV12-3/TRBV12-4
TGTGCCAGCAGCTTAGTTGCTAAAACCTCCTACGAGCAGTACTTC	CASSLVAKTSYEQYF	NA	NA	15	TRBJ2-7	TRBV7-2
TGCGCCAGCAGCTTGGGATCGAACCAAATCGAGCAGTACTTC	CASSLGSNQIEQYF	NA	NA	14	TRBJ2-7	TRBV5-1
TGTGCCACCAGTGATTTCGGAGGCACAGATACGCAGTATTTT	CATSDFGGTDTQYF	NA	NA	14	TRBJ2-3	TRBV24-1
TGTGCCAGCAGCCTGACAGTACAAAAAGAGACCCAGTACTTC	CASSLTVQKETQYF	NA	NA	14	TRBJ2-5	TRBV7-9
TGTGCCAGCAGTACGATTACAGGGTTGGCTGAAGCTTTCTTT	CASSTITGLAEAFF	NA	NA	14	TRBJ1-1	TRBV2
TGTGCCATCAGTGAGTTTGTCCTAATAAGTACCTACAATGAGCAGTTCTTC	CAISEFVLISTYNEQFF	NA	NA	17	TRBJ2-1	TRBV10-3
TGTGCCAGCAGTCCTAGACAGGGGGCGCACGAGCAGTACTTC	CASSPRQGAHEQYF	NA	TRBD1	14	TRBJ2-7	TRBV12-3/TRBV12-4
TGTGCCAGCAGTCCGGGACAGCGTTACGAGCAGTACTTC	CASSPGQRYEQYF	many	TRBD1	13	TRBJ2-7	TRBV12-3/TRBV12-4
TGTGCCAGCAGCTTAAGAAACGGGGGAACCGGGGAGCTGTTTTTT	CASSLRNGGTGELFF	NA	NA	15	TRBJ2-2	TRBV7-2
TGCAGTGCTAAGTCGGGGGTTGAAGCTTTCTTT	CSAKSGVEAFF	few	NA	11	TRBJ1-1	TRBV20-1
TGTGCCAGCAGCTTAGTGGGGTTAGCCCGGGAAGTGGAGACCCAGTACTTC	CASSLVGLAREVETQYF	few	NA	17	TRBJ2-5	TRBV7-2
TGCAGTGCTTTGACAGGGGGGCACACTGAAGCTTTCTTT	CSALTGGHTEAFF	few	TRBD1	13	TRBJ1-1	TRBV20-1
TGTGCCAGCATGGAGGTTAGCTCCTACGAGCAGTACTTC	CASMEVSSYEQYF	few	NA	13	TRBJ2-7	TRBV2
TGCAGCGTTGCTCCCAGACTAGCGGCCCCCCCGAAGGATGAGCAGTTCTTC	CSVAPRLAAPPKDEQFF	NA	TRBD2	17	TRBJ2-1	TRBV29-1
TGCGCCAGCAGCCAAGCAGTGGGGCAAAGCACAGATACGCAGTATTTT	CASSQAVGQSTDTQYF	few	NA	16	TRBJ2-3	TRBV4-1